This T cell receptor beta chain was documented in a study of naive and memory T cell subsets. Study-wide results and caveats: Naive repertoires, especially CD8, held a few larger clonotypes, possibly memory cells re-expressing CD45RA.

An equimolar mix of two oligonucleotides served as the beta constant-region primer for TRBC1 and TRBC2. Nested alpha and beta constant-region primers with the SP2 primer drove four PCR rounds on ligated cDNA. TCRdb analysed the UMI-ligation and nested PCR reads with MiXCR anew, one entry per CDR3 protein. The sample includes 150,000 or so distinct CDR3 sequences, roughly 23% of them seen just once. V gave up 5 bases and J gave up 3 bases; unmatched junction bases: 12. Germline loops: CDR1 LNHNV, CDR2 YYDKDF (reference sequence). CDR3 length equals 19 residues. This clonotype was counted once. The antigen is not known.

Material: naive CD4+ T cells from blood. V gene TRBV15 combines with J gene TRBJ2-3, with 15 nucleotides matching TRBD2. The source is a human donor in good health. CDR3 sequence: CATSGGLAGGPVMTDTQYF. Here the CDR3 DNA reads TGTGCCACCAGCGGTGGACTAGCGGGAGGGCCCGTTATGACAGATACGCAGTATTTT.